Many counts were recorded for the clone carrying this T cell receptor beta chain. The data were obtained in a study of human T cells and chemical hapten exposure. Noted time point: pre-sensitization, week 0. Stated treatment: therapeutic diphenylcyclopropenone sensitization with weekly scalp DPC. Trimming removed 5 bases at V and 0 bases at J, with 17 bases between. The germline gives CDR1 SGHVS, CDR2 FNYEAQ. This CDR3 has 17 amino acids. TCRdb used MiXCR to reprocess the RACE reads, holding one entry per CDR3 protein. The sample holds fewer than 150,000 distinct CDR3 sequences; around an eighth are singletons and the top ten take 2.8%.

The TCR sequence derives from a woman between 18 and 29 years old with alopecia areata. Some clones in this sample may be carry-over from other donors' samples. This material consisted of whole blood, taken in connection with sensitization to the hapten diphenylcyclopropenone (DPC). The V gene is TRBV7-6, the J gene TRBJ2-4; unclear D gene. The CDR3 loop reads CASSHPGRAQAKNIQYF. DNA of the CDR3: TGTGCCAGCAGCCACCCGGGTAGGGCTCAAGCCAAAAACATTCAGTACTTC.